The rows below give T cell receptor beta chains drawn from one sample of a study of T-cell reconstitution after alpha-beta-depleted transplantation in children. TCRdb processed the PCR reads anew with MiXCR; each CDR3 protein has one entry. Of 400,000 to 450,000 distinct CDR3 sequences in the sample, approximately 41% were seen once. The sequences come from PBMCs, collected before TCRalphabeta/CD19-depleted stem cell transplant. Receptors originate from a girl aged 2-10 years with aplastic anemia, due to receive a stem cell transplant. Both conserved end residues are part of each CDR3. D genes are given only for firm matches. Only some rows state a clone size, as once, few, many or a class for expanded clones.

V: TRBV6-5
J: TRBJ2-5
size: few
D: -
DNA: TGTGCCAGCAGTTACTCAACGGCCCCCCCGGCGGAGACCCAGTACTTC
CDR3: CASSYSTAPPAETQYF

V: TRBV7-2
J: TRBJ2-2
size: -
D: -
DNA: TGTGCCAGCAGCTCCAACCGACTTGCCAAGACTACCGGGGAGCTGTTTTTT
CDR3: CASSSNRLAKTTGELFF

V: TRBV20-1
J: TRBJ1-3
size: many
D: TRBD1
DNA: TGCAGTGCTCATTACGGACAGGGCGTCGGAAACACCATATATTTT
CDR3: CSAHYGQGVGNTIYF

V: TRBV20-1
J: TRBJ2-7
size: -
D: TRBD2
DNA: TGCAGTGCTAGAGCGGGCGGCGGGGGCGAGCAGTACTTC
CDR3: CSARAGGGGEQYF

V: TRBV12-3/TRBV12-4
J: TRBJ2-3
size: many
D: TRBD2
DNA: TGTGCCAGCAGTTTTCAGTTAGCGGGAGGCACAGATACGCAGTATTTT
CDR3: CASSFQLAGGTDTQYF

V: TRBV7-9
J: TRBJ2-1
size: few
D: -
DNA: TGTGCCAGCAGCTTGGGGAGCGCGGGAGAGCAGTTCTTC
CDR3: CASSLGSAGEQFF

V: TRBV7-9
J: TRBJ1-1
size: once
D: -
DNA: TGTGCCAGCAGCTTAGTGCTGCCGAACACTGAAGCTTTCTTT
CDR3: CASSLVLPNTEAFF

V: TRBV28
J: TRBJ2-3
size: -
D: TRBD2
DNA: TGTGCCAGCAGTCCAAGGACTAGCGGGAGGTGGGGCACAGATAGGCAGTATTTT
CDR3: CASSPRTSGRWGTDRQYF

V: TRBV9
J: TRBJ2-7
size: many
D: -
DNA: TGTGCCAGCAGCGCACCAGGCGGGTCGGAGGCCTACGAGCAGTACTTC
CDR3: CASSAPGGSEAYEQYF

V: TRBV6-1
J: TRBJ2-5
size: few
D: -
DNA: TGTGCCAGCAGTGATTCAAGCGGACAAGAGACCCAGTACTTC
CDR3: CASSDSSGQETQYF

V: TRBV7-3
J: TRBJ2-2
size: -
D: TRBD2
DNA: TGTGCCAGCAGTTCTATAGCGGGAACGACCGGGGAGCTGTTTTTT
CDR3: CASSSIAGTTGELFF

V: TRBV20-1
J: TRBJ2-1
size: -
D: TRBD1
DNA: TGCAGTGCTAGAGACGGACAGGGGGCCTACAATGAGCAGTTCTTC
CDR3: CSARDGQGAYNEQFF

V: TRBV7-9
J: TRBJ2-2
size: -
D: -
DNA: TGTGCCAGCAGCTTAGCCCAGAGGGAGCTGTTTTTT
CDR3: CASSLAQRELFF

V: TRBV29-1
J: TRBJ2-1
size: -
D: -
DNA: TGCAGCGTTGAGGGTAGCGTCCTGTACTACAATGAGCAGTTCTTC
CDR3: CSVEGSVLYYNEQFF

V: TRBV11-2
J: TRBJ2-7
size: many
D: -
DNA: TGTGCCAGCAGCTTAGTAGGGACTGGGCTCATGGGGATCTACGAGCAGTACTTC
CDR3: CASSLVGTGLMGIYEQYF

V: TRBV5-1
J: TRBJ2-2
size: -
D: TRBD1
DNA: TGCGCCAGCAGCCTGGGGACAGGGACTAACACCGGGGAGCTGTTTTTT
CDR3: CASSLGTGTNTGELFF

V: TRBV7-9
J: TRBJ2-5
size: once
D: -
DNA: TGTGCCGGCGCCCAGCAGGGGACGGGGGAGACCCAGTACTTC
CDR3: CAGAQQGTGETQYF

V: TRBV6-5
J: TRBJ1-6
size: -
D: -
DNA: TGTGCCAGCAGTTACTCGATGGGGGCATCGGATTCACCCCTCCACTTT
CDR3: CASSYSMGASDSPLHF

V: TRBV7-6
J: TRBJ2-2
size: -
D: -
DNA: TGTGCCAGCAGCTTAGTCGGGGGGACAGTTCTTGGCGGGGAGCTGTTTTTT
CDR3: CASSLVGGTVLGGELFF

V: TRBV5-6
J: TRBJ2-1
size: -
D: -
DNA: TGTGCCAGCAGCTTGGTTCAGGGCAATGAGCAGTTCTTC
CDR3: CASSLVQGNEQFF

V: TRBV29-1
J: TRBJ2-2
size: many
D: -
DNA: TGCAGCGTTGTGGGCGGGAACACCGGGGAGCTGTTTTTT
CDR3: CSVVGGNTGELFF

V: TRBV6-1
J: TRBJ2-7
size: -
D: TRBD1
DNA: TGTGCCAGCAGCCCCACAGGGGTTGCCTACGAGCAGTACTTC
CDR3: CASSPTGVAYEQYF

V: TRBV7-9
J: TRBJ2-6
size: -
D: -
DNA: TGTGCCAGCAGCTATCCGTCTGGGGCCAACGTCCTGACTTTC
CDR3: CASSYPSGANVLTF

V: TRBV5-1
J: TRBJ2-2
size: -
D: -
DNA: TGCGCCAGTAAAAGCGTCGGCGGGGAGCTGTTTTTT
CDR3: CASKSVGGELFF

V: TRBV20-1
J: TRBJ2-7
size: few
D: -
DNA: TGCAGTGCTAGAGCCTCTCTAGCGACTCTATACGAGCAGTACTTC
CDR3: CSARASLATLYEQYF

V: TRBV3-1
J: TRBJ1-1
size: few
D: TRBD1
DNA: TGTGCCAGCAGCCAAGAAGGGGGCTTGGACACTGAAGCTTTCTTT
CDR3: CASSQEGGLDTEAFF

V: TRBV29-1
J: TRBJ2-1
size: -
D: -
DNA: TGCAGCGTTGACTGGGACCAACCTTATAATGAGCAGTTCTTC
CDR3: CSVDWDQPYNEQFF

V: TRBV4-2
J: TRBJ1-4
size: -
D: -
DNA: TGTGCCAGCAGCCAGGCACCCCCGGGGAATAAAAAACTGTTTTTT
CDR3: CASSQAPPGNKKLFF